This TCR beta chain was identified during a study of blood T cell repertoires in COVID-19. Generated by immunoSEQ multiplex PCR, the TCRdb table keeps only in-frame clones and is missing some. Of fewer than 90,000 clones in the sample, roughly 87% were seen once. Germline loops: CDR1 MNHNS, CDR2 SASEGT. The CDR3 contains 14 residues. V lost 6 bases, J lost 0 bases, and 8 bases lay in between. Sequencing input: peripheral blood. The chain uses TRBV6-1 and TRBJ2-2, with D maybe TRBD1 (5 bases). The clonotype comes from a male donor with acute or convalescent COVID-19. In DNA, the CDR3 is TGTGCCAGCAGGGACACTGCGAACACCGGGGAGCTGTTTTTT. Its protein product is CASRDTANTGELFF.